Listed below are T cell receptor beta chains from one sample, sequenced in a study of shared clonotypes between healthy human individuals. TCRdb's copy holds only in-frame clones and misses some; the assay was immunoSEQ multiplex PCR. Here the sample spans 1 million to 1.2 million clones, approximately 75% being singletons. Sample: memory CD4+ T cells from PBMCs. All receptors come from a man aged 18 to 29 in good health. Some clones in this sample may be carry-over from other donors' samples. Both conserved end residues are part of each CDR3. A D gene is named only where the DNA matches it firmly. Only some rows state a clone size, as once, few, many or a class for expanded clones.

d_call	clone_size	v_call	j_call	cdr3_nt	cdr3_aa
NA	many	TRBV7-8	TRBJ2-3	TGTGCCAGCAGCTTAGCGGGGCTGAAAGCGGATACGCAGTATTTT	CASSLAGLKADTQYF
NA	NA	TRBV11-2	TRBJ2-7	TGTGCCAGCAGCTCAAATAGACAGGCCTACGAGCAGTACTTC	CASSSNRQAYEQYF
TRBD2	NA	TRBV5-4	TRBJ2-1	TGTGCCAGCAGCAGCTCTAGCGGGAGATACAATGAGCAGTTCTTC	CASSSSSGRYNEQFF
TRBD2	NA	TRBV4-3	TRBJ2-6	TGCGCCAGCAGCCGAGCGAGCGGGAGGGTTCTCTCTGGGGCCAACGTCCTGACTTTC	CASSRASGRVLSGANVLTF
NA	many	TRBV2	TRBJ2-3	TGTGCCAGCAGTACCAGCCAAATCAGCACAGATACGCAGTATTTT	CASSTSQISTDTQYF
NA	NA	TRBV7-3	TRBJ1-3	TGTGCCAGCAGCCCCAACTCTGGAAACACCATATATTTT	CASSPNSGNTIYF
NA	NA	TRBV5-1	TRBJ2-5	TGCGCCAGCAGGAGACCAGGGGAAGAGACCCAGTACTTC	CASRRPGEETQYF
NA	NA	TRBV10-3	TRBJ1-3	TGTGCCATCACCCCGACTGGCGGAAACACCATATATTTT	CAITPTGGNTIYF
NA	few	TRBV28	TRBJ1-1	TGTGCCAGCAGTGAGACAGGAGGGGTTCAAGCTTTCTTT	CASSETGGVQAFF
NA	NA	TRBV7-2	TRBJ1-2	TGTGCCAGCAGCTTAGGACAGCTCGGGGGTGGCTACACCTTC	CASSLGQLGGGYTF
NA	NA	TRBV29-1	TRBJ2-7	TGCAGCGTTTCCCGCGGGCACTCCTACGAGCAGTACTTC	CSVSRGHSYEQYF
NA	NA	TRBV4-3	TRBJ2-1	TGCGCCAGCAGCCAAGGGGGAGGACCCTACAATGAGCAGTTCTTC	CASSQGGGPYNEQFF
NA	NA	TRBV2	TRBJ1-2	TGTGCCAGCAGTGCGGACACGAACTATGGCTACACCTTC	CASSADTNYGYTF
NA	NA	TRBV4-1	TRBJ1-5	TGCGCCAGCAGCCAAGACAGGGTGGGTCAGCCCCAGCATTTT	CASSQDRVGQPQHF
NA	NA	TRBV18	TRBJ2-5	TGTGCCAGCTCACCAATGGGGCTTGCAGGGGAGACCCAGTACTTC	CASSPMGLAGETQYF
NA	NA	TRBV6-1	TRBJ2-5	TGTGCCAGCAGTGACAGGGGCTCCCAAGAGACCCAGTACTTC	CASSDRGSQETQYF
NA	NA	TRBV27	TRBJ1-1	TGTGCCAGCAGTTGGGGGGTTGGGACTGAAGCTTTCTTT	CASSWGVGTEAFF
TRBD1	NA	TRBV4-1	TRBJ1-2	TGCGCCAGCAGCCAGGGGCAGGGGGCGGTTAGCCATGGCTACACCTTC	CASSQGQGAVSHGYTF
NA	NA	TRBV27	TRBJ1-2	TGTGCCAGCAGTTTAAAAGGGGGAGGATATGGCTACACCTTC	CASSLKGGGYGYTF
TRBD2	NA	TRBV18	TRBJ2-2	TGTGCCAGCTCACCCCAGATGGGACTAGCGGGATTCGCCGGGGAGCTGTTTTTT	CASSPQMGLAGFAGELFF
NA	NA	TRBV6-5	TRBJ1-2	TGTGCCAGCAGTTACTCCTTCCGTGAGGTCTATGGCTACACCTTC	CASSYSFREVYGYTF
NA	NA	TRBV6-1	TRBJ1-4	TGTGCCAGCAGGAGGGGGGCCGAAAAACTGTTTTTT	CASRRGAEKLFF
NA	NA	TRBV4-2	TRBJ2-5	TGTGCCAGCAGTCGACTAGTGGGCGAGACCCAGTACTTC	CASSRLVGETQYF
NA	once	TRBV28	TRBJ2-1	TGTGCCAGCAGATCTGGGACCTCCCACAATGAGCAGTTCTTC	CASRSGTSHNEQFF
NA	NA	TRBV7-4	TRBJ1-3	TGTGCCAGCAGCCATGAGCGTAAAGGAGGTATAGGAAACACCATATATTTT	CASSHERKGGIGNTIYF
NA	NA	TRBV15	TRBJ1-4	TGTGCCACCAGCAGAGACAGGGTTGGGCCAGGAAAACTGTTTTTT	CATSRDRVGPGKLFF
TRBD1	NA	TRBV2	TRBJ1-2	TGTGCCAGCAGTGAAGCGCGGGACAGGTTCTACACCTTC	CASSEARDRFYTF
NA	NA	TRBV7-9	TRBJ2-5	TGTGCCAGCAGCTTACAACAGGGTCAAGAGACCCAGTACTTC	CASSLQQGQETQYF
TRBD2	NA	TRBV7-9	TRBJ2-3	TGTGCCAGCACCTCTAGTCGGACTAGCGGGATCACAGATACGCAGTATTTT	CASTSSRTSGITDTQYF
NA	NA	TRBV25-1	TRBJ2-3	TGTGCCAGCAGCGGCTGGGGGGATACGCAGTATTTT	CASSGWGDTQYF
TRBD2	NA	TRBV4-2	TRBJ2-7	TGTGCCAGCAGCCAACAAGCGGGAGGTGCGTCCTACGAGCAGTACTTC	CASSQQAGGASYEQYF
NA	once	TRBV5-1	TRBJ1-5	TGCGCCAGCAGCTTGCATAGCGATAGCAATCAGCCCCAGCATTTT	CASSLHSDSNQPQHF
TRBD1	NA	TRBV28	TRBJ2-7	TGTGCCAGCACTCGCTTAGGGACAGTTTCATACGAGCAGTACTTC	CASTRLGTVSYEQYF
NA	NA	TRBV5-1	TRBJ2-7	TGCGCCAGCAGCTTTTCTCCGGGAGACTCCTACGAGCAGTACTTC	CASSFSPGDSYEQYF
TRBD1	NA	TRBV7-8	TRBJ2-3	TGTGCCAGCAGCCCATGGGACAGGGGGCGGTCAGATACGCAGTATTTT	CASSPWDRGRSDTQYF
TRBD2	NA	TRBV7-2	TRBJ2-1	TGTGCCAGCAGCTTAGTATGGACTAGCGGCGACAATGAGCAGTTCTTC	CASSLVWTSGDNEQFF
NA	NA	TRBV5-1	TRBJ1-3	TGCGCCAGCAGCTTGGACTACCTGGACTCCCGGGGAAACACCATATATTTT	CASSLDYLDSRGNTIYF
NA	NA	TRBV27	TRBJ2-2	TGTGCCAGCAGTTTCCAGGGGCGCATCGGGGAGCTGTTTTTT	CASSFQGRIGELFF
NA	NA	TRBV30	TRBJ2-2	TGTGCCTGGAGTCCTTCACTGGCCCCCCAGCGGGAGCTGTTTTTT	CAWSPSLAPQRELFF
NA	NA	TRBV7-7	TRBJ2-2	TGTGCCAGCAGAGGGGGAGTGAACACCGGGGAGCTGTTTTTT	CASRGGVNTGELFF
TRBD1	once	TRBV23-1	TRBJ2-7	TGCGCCAGCACCCGACACAGGGGAAGGTCCTACGAGCAGTACTTC	CASTRHRGRSYEQYF
TRBD2	NA	TRBV5-1	TRBJ2-5	TGCGCCAGCACCCAAACGGGACGGGAGGGAGAGACCCAGTACTTC	CASTQTGREGETQYF
TRBD1	NA	TRBV7-2	TRBJ2-2	TGTGCCAGCAGCTTAAAGTTCGACCGGGACAGGGTCACCGGGGAGCTGTTTTTT	CASSLKFDRDRVTGELFF
TRBD2	NA	TRBV5-4	TRBJ2-2	TGTGCCAGCAGCCCGGGGACTAGCGCTCCCGGGGAGCTGTTTTTT	CASSPGTSAPGELFF
NA	NA	TRBV28	TRBJ2-7	TGTGCCAGCAGTCTTATGGGTTGGAACTACGAGCAGTACTTC	CASSLMGWNYEQYF
NA	NA	TRBV11-2	TRBJ2-7	TGTGCCAGCAGCGACACTAGGACTTTGGGGCAGTACTTC	CASSDTRTLGQYF
TRBD1	NA	TRBV7-9	TRBJ1-2	TGTGCCAGCAGCCCAACGACAGGGATCTATGGCTACACCTTC	CASSPTTGIYGYTF
NA	once	TRBV2	TRBJ2-3	TGTGCCAGCACGGACAGAACGGATACGCAGTATTTT	CASTDRTDTQYF
NA	NA	TRBV5-4	TRBJ2-1	TGTGCCAGCAGCGCCCCCGGCAATGAGCAGTTCTTC	CASSAPGNEQFF
NA	NA	TRBV2	TRBJ2-7	TGTGCCAGCATGCTGGAGCCTCGGGTCTACGAGCAGTACTTC	CASMLEPRVYEQYF
NA	NA	TRBV7-2	TRBJ2-7	TGTGCCAGCAGTCGGGGACGTGGCGCCTACGAGCAGTACTTC	CASSRGRGAYEQYF
NA	NA	TRBV5-1	TRBJ1-2	TGCGCCAGCAGCCAAGACAGATTGAGCGGCTACACCTTC	CASSQDRLSGYTF
NA	few	TRBV5-1	TRBJ2-5	TGCGCCAGCGGCCAAAAAAGCGGATTCCGGGAGACCCAGTACTTC	CASGQKSGFRETQYF
NA	once	TRBV5-1	TRBJ1-2	TGCGCCAGCAGCTTAGAGGTAACGGGAGGCTACACCTTC	CASSLEVTGGYTF
NA	NA	TRBV9	TRBJ2-1	TGTGCCAGCAGCCCCCCGAGCTCCTACAATGAGCAGTTCTTC	CASSPPSSYNEQFF
NA	few	TRBV27	TRBJ2-1	TGTGCCAGCAGTTTGCGCTCTGAGCAGTTCTTC	CASSLRSEQFF
TRBD1	few	TRBV29-1	TRBJ1-2	TGCAGCGTTGAAGACCGAGGGACAGGGGGCTACTATGGCTACACCTTC	CSVEDRGTGGYYGYTF
TRBD1	NA	TRBV18	TRBJ1-5	TGTGCCAGCTCACCAATGCAGGGGGCAGAGGGCAATCAGCCCCAGCATTTT	CASSPMQGAEGNQPQHF
NA	NA	TRBV2	TRBJ2-1	TGTGCCACTCAGGGGGACTCTAGCTCCTACAATGAGCAGTTCTTC	CATQGDSSSYNEQFF